Each of the 3 T cell receptor beta chains below was sequenced from the same sample in a study of human T cells and chemical hapten exposure. Time point indicated: healthy volunteer bleed at 6 weeks. The authors extracted total RNA from unfractionated whole blood. MiXCR was run by TCRdb on the RACE reads, yielding one entry per CDR3 protein. The sample shows 75,000 to 80,000 distinct CDR3 sequences, 7% to 9.5% of them seen only once. Sequencing input: whole blood. These receptor sequences come from a female donor in good health. Some clones in this sample may be carry-over from other donors' samples.

Concerning this clonotype: This may be a read error, as it is one base from a much larger clone. The J gene is TRBJ2-1, the V gene TRBV5-5; 11 nucleotides align to TRBD1. V dropped 4 bases and J dropped 9; count of bases not matched to a gene: 9. From germline, CDR1 is SGHKS and CDR2 YYEKEE (reference sequence). The length of the CDR3 is 15 residues. CDR3 sequence: CASSQAGQGASEQFF. CDR3 in DNA: TGTGCCAGCAGCCAAGCCGGACAGGGGGCCAGTGAGCAGTTCTTC.

In this sample, this clonotype turned up a few times. The chain combines TRBV3-1 with TRBJ2-2; D possibly corresponds to TRBD2 (6 bases). V was cut by 4 bases and J by 4 bases, with 13 bases left in between. Germline CDR1 and CDR2: LGHDT and YNNKEL (reference sequence). This CDR3 has 15 residues. The DNA of the CDR3 is TGTGCCAGCAGCCGCAACTTCGGGAGCACCGGGGAGCTGTTTTTT. Translation gives CASSRNFGSTGELFF.

This clonotype was picked up many times. V is TRBV20-1 and J is TRBJ1-5; the D is unclear. V lost 6 bases and J 0 bases, leaving 15 bases between the germline ends. The CDR3 loop spans 15 amino acids. Germline V CDR1 and CDR2: DFQATT, SNEGSKA (reference sequence). The CDR3 region is CSARRGRISNQPQHF. CDR3 nucleotides: TGCAGTGCCAGGAGAGGACGGATTAGCAATCAGCCCCAGCATTTT.